The 11 T cell receptor beta chains below come from one sample, sequenced in a study of T cell responses to AZD1222 COVID-19 vaccine. Libraries were prepared by immunoSEQ multiplex PCR; TCRdb keeps only in-frame clonotypes and omits some of them. Seen here are approximately 150,000 clones, more than 70% observed once, and the top ten hold under 3.5%. The sequences come from peripheral blood, collected on day 0 of AZD1222 vaccination. These receptors originate from an adult in good health.

This chain uses TRBV5-6 with TRBJ2-5, with D perhaps matching TRBD1 or TRBD2 (6 bases each). The CDR3 covers 17 residues. CDR1 is SGHDT and CDR2 is YYEEEE in the germline V gene. The germline V and J ends were trimmed by 3 bases and 3 bases, with 21 bases remaining between them. In DNA, the CDR3 is TGTGCCAGCAGCTGGTCCGGGTGGAGGGACACCAAAGAGACCCAGTACTTC. It yields the protein CASSWSGWRDTKETQYF. Full variable domain (outside the CDR3, taken from reference TRBV5-6 and TRBJ2-5): DAGVTQSPTHLIKTRGQQVTLRCSPKSGHDTVSWYQQALGQGPQFIFQYYEEEERQRGNFPDRFSGHQFPNYSSELNVNALLLGDSALYLCASSWSGWRDTKETQYFGPGTRLLVL.

The chain recombines TRBV11-2 with TRBJ1-1, with 10 bases identical to TRBD1. The CDR3 length is 17 residues. V dropped 2 bases and J dropped 10; count of bases not matched to a gene: 16. CDR1 and CDR2 (germline): SGHAT, FQNNGV. CDR3 sequence reads: CASSLYGGQGGVKGAFF. The CDR3 DNA sequence: TGTGCCAGCAGCTTATACGGCGGACAGGGGGGAGTTAAAGGAGCTTTCTTT.

V usage is TRBV4-3 and J usage is TRBJ2-7; 10 nucleotides line up with TRBD2. V dropped 3 bases and J dropped 3; count of bases not matched to a gene: 5. The germline V gene has CDR1 LGHNA and CDR2 YSLEER. The CDR3 is made up of 15 amino acids. The CDR3 region is CASSQGTSEVYEQYF. The CDR3 nucleotides read TGCGCCAGCAGCCAGGGGACTAGCGAGGTCTACGAGCAGTACTTC.

This chain's CDR3 is CASSPRGGSSYEQYF. The CDR3 region has the DNA TGTGCCAGCAGCCCCCGTGGAGGGAGCTCCTACGAGCAGTACTTC. This chain joins TRBV5-6 and TRBJ2-7; D may be TRBD2 (6 bases). V lost 4 bases and J lost 0, with 14 bases in between. CDR1 is SGHDT, CDR2 YYEEEE, per germline. This CDR3 is 15 amino acids long.

The chain is built from TRBV18 and TRBJ1-5; D possibly corresponds to TRBD1 (5 bases). The CDR3 has 19 amino acids. V was clipped by 0 bases and J by 5 bases, with 23 bases between them. CDR1 is KGHSH, CDR2 LQKENI, per germline. The CDR3 region is CASSPPAGRGSGPYQPQHF. The CDR3 nucleotides are TGTGCCAGCTCACCACCGGCGGGGCGGGGGTCGGGGCCATATCAGCCCCAGCATTTT.

J is TRBJ2-7 and V is TRBV28, with 13 positions matching TRBD2. The CDR3 runs 13 residues. Germline CDR1 MDHEN, CDR2 SYDVKM. With V trimmed by 4 bases and J by 12 bases, 6 bases remained unmatched. The CDR3 spells CASSWTSGSNPYF. The CDR3 nucleotides are TGTGCCAGCAGTTGGACTAGCGGGAGCAATCCGTACTTC.

V usage is TRBV11-2 and J usage is TRBJ1-1; unclear D gene. Germline CDR1 reads SGHAT; CDR2 reads FQNNGV. The germline V and J ends were trimmed by 0 bases and 1 base, with 6 bases remaining between them. This CDR3 has 14 amino acids. The CDR3 DNA sequence: TGTGCCAGCAGCTTAGACCTGAGGAACACTGAAGCTTTCTTT. Protein sequence: CASSLDLRNTEAFF.

The chain joins TRBV9 to TRBJ2-5, with TRBD1 matching 8 bases. Germline CDR1 SGDLS, CDR2 YYNGEE. The CDR3 extends over 14 amino acids. J gave up 1 base and V 5 bases, and 4 bases lay outside the gene matches. The CDR3 sequence: CASSEDRAQETQYF. CDR3 coding DNA: TGTGCCAGCAGTGAGGACAGGGCCCAAGAGACCCAGTACTTC.

This clone was seen once. The rearrangement links TRBV19 to TRBJ1-5; TRBD1 matches 8 bases. The CDR3 length is 15 residues. The germline V gene encodes CDR1 LNHDA and CDR2 SQIVND (reference sequence). With 7 bases clipped from V and 4 bases from J, the junction kept 9 bases outside the gene matches. This CDR3 is CASKTTGVSNQPQHF. The CDR3 DNA is TGTGCCAGTAAAACGACAGGGGTTTCTAATCAGCCCCAGCATTTT.

The chain couples TRBV3-1 (or the pseudogene TRBV3-2) to TRBJ2-2; D not certain. CDR3 length: 21 residues. Germline CDR1 reads LGHDT; CDR2 reads YNNKEL (reference sequence). V lost 0 bases and J lost 5, with 28 bases in between. CDR3 in DNA: TGTGCCAGCAGCCAAGATGAAAATTTGGGCTGTCCTCCCACCTGTACCGGGGAGCTGTTTTTT. Its translation: CASSQDENLGCPPTCTGELFF.

J is TRBJ2-7 and V is TRBV4-2; possible D gene TRBD2, 6 bases. CDR3 length equals 13 residues. V lost 0 bases and J lost 5, with 8 bases in between. CDR1 LGHNA and CDR2 YNFKEQ come from the germline V gene. CDR3 sequence (DNA): TGTGCCAGCAGCCAAGATCGGGGGAACGAGCAGTACTTC. Translating gives CASSQDRGNEQYF.